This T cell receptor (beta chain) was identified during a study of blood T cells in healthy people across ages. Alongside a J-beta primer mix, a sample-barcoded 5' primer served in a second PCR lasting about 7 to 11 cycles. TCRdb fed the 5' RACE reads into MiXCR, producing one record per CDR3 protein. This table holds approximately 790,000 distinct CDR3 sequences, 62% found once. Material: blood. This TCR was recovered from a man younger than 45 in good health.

In DNA, the CDR3 is TGTGCCAGCAGCTCGGGGCCAGGGGTCTCCTACGAGCAGTACTTC. Protein: CASSSGPGVSYEQYF. The V call is TRBV7-6, the J call TRBJ2-7; maybe TRBD1 (6 bases). Germline values: CDR1 SGHVS, CDR2 FNYEAQ. Trimming took 4 bases from V and 0 from J, leaving 13 bases between them. The CDR3 length is 15 residues. Variable domain in full (rest from reference TRBV7-6 and TRBJ2-7): GAGVSQSPRYKVTKRGQDVALRCDPISGHVSLYWYRQALGQGPEFLTYFNYEAQQDKSGLPNDRFSAERPEGSISTLTIQRTEQRDSAMYRCASSSGPGVSYEQYFGPGTRLTVT.